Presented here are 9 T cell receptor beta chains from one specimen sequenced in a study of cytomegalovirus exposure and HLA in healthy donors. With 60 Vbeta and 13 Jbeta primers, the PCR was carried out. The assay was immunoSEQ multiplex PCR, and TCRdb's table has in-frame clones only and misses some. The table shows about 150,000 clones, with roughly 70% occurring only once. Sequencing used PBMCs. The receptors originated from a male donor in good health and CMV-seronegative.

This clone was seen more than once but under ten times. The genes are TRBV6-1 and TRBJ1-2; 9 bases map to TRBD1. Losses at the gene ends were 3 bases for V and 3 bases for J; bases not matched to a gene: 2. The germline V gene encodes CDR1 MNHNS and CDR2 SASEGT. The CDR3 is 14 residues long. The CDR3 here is CASSDGTGYYGYTF. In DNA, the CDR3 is TGTGCCAGCAGTGATGGGACAGGGTACTATGGCTACACCTTC.

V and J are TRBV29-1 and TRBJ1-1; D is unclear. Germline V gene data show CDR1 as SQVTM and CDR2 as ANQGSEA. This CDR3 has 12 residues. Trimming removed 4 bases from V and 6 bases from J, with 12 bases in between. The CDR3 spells CSVGQSFAEAFF. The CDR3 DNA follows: TGCAGCGTTGGACAATCGTTCGCTGAAGCTTTCTTT.

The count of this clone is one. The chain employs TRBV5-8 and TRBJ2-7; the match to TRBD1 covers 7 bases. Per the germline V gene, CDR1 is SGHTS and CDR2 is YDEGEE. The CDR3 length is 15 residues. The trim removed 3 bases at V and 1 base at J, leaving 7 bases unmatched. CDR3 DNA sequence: TGTGCCAGCAGCTCATTACAGGGGACGTCCTACGAGCAGTACTTC. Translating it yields CASSSLQGTSYEQYF.

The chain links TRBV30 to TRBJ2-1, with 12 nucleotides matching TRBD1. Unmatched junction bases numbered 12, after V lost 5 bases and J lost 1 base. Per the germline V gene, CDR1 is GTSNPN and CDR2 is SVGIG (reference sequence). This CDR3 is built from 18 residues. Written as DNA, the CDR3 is TGTGCCTGGGCCGGGGGACAGGGGGCGCGTAAGTCCTACAATGAGCAGTTCTTC. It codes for CAWAGGQGARKSYNEQFF.

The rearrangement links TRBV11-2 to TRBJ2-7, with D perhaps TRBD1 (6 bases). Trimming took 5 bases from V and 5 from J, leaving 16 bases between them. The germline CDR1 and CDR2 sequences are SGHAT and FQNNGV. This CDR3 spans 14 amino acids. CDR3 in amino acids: CASSNRAVHHEQYF. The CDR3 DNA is TGTGCCAGCAGCAACAGGGCTGTTCACCACGAGCAGTACTTC.

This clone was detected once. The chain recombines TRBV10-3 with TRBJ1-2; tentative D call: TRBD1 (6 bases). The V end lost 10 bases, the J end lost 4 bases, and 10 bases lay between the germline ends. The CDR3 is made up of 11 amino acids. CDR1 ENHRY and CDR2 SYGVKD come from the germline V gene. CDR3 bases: TGTGCCACCACAGGGAGCTATGGCTACACCTTC. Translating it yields CATTGSYGYTF.

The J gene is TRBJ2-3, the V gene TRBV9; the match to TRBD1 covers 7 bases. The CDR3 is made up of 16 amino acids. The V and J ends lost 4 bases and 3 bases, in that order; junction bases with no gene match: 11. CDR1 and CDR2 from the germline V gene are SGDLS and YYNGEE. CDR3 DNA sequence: TGTGCCAGCAGCACGAGCCGGGACAGCATAACAGATACGCAGTATTTT. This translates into CASSTSRDSITDTQYF. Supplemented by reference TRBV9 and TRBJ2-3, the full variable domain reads DSGVTQTPKHLITATGQRVTLRCSPRSGDLSVYWYQQSLDQGLQFLIQYYNGEERAKGNILERFSAQQFPDLHSELNLSSLELGDSALYFCASSTSRDSITDTQYFGPGTRLTVL.

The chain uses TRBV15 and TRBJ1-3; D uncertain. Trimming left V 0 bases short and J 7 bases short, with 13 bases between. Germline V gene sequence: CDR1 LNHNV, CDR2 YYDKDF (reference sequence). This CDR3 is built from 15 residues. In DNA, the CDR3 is TGTGCCACCAGCAGAGATCTCGCGGCGGCGAACACCATATATTTT. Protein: CATSRDLAAANTIYF.

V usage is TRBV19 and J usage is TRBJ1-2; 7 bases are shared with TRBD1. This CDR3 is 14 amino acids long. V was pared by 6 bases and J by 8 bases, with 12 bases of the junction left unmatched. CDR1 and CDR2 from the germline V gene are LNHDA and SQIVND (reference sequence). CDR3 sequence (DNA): TGTGCCAGTAGCGCTACGGGCAGGGGGTCCGGCTACACCTTC. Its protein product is CASSATGRGSGYTF.